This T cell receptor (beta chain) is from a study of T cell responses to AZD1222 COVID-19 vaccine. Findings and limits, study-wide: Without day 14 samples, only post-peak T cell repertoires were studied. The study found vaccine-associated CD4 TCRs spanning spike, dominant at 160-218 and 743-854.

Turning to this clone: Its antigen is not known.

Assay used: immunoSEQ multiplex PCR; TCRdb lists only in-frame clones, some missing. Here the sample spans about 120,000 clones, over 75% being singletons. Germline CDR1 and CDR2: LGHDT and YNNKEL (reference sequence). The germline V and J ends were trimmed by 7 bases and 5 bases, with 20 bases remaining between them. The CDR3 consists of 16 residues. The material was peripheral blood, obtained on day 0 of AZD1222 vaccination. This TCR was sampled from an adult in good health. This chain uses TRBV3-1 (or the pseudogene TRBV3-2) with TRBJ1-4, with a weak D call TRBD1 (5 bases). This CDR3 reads CASNNPGIERNEKLFF. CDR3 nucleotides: TGTGCCAGCAACAACCCAGGGATTGAGAGGAATGAAAAACTGTTTTTT.